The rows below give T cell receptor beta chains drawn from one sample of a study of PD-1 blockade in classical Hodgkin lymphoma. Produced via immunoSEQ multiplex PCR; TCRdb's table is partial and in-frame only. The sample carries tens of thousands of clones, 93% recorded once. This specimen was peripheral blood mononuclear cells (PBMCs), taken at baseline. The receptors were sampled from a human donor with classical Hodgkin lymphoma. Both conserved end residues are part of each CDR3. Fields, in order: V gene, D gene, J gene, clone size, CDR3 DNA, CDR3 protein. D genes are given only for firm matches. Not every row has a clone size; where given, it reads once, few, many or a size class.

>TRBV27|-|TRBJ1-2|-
TGTGCCAGCAGTCGGACCCCACTCTATGGCTACACCTTC
CASSRTPLYGYTF
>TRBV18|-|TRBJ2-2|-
TGTGCCAGCTCAAAACAACCCGCGAAGGGGCAGTACACCGGGGAGCTGTTTTTT
CASSKQPAKGQYTGELFF
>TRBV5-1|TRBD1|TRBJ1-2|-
TGCGCCAGCAGCCAGACAGGGGGCGGCTACACCTTC
CASSQTGGGYTF
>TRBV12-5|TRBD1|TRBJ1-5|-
TGTGCTAGTGGTTTGACCACAGGGGTGGGCAATCAGCCCCAGCATTTT
CASGLTTGVGNQPQHF
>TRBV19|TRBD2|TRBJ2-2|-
TGTGCCAGTAGTAATCCGGGACTAGCGGCCGGGGAGCTGTTTTTT
CASSNPGLAAGELFF
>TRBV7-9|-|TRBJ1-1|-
TGTGCCAGCAGCGTGAACACTGAAGCTTTCTTT
CASSVNTEAFF
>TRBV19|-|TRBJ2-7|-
TGTGCCAGTGGTGAAGCCCCGGGAGCGTACGAGCAGTACTTC
CASGEAPGAYEQYF
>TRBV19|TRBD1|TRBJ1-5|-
TGTGCCAGTATTCAGGGGGCGGATAGGGCCCAGCATTTT
CASIQGADRAQHF
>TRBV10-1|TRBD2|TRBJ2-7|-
TGCGCCAGCAGTCCTCAAGCGGGGTACTCCTACGAGCAGTACTTC
CASSPQAGYSYEQYF
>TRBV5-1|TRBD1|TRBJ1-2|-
TGCGCCAGCAGCTTACAGACACAGGGGCGCTATGGCTACACCTTC
CASSLQTQGRYGYTF
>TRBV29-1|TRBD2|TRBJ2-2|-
TGCAGCGCCCTACTAGCGGGAGTTGCCGGGGAGCTGTTTTTT
CSALLAGVAGELFF
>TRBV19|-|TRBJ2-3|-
TGTGCCAGTAGTGACCAACCAGGTCTTTATGTAGATACGCAGTATTTT
CASSDQPGLYVDTQYF
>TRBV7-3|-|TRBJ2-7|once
TGTGCCAGCAGCGCGGGTGGGCCTTCCAGCTCCTACGAGCAGTACTTC
CASSAGGPSSSYEQYF
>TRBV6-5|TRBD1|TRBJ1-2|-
TGTGCCAGCAGTTTCAAGACAGGGACCAACTATGGCTACACCTTC
CASSFKTGTNYGYTF
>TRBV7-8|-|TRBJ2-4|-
TGTGCCAGCAGCTATAATCGGATCTTAGCCAAAAACATTCAGTACTTC
CASSYNRILAKNIQYF
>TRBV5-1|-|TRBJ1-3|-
TGCGCCAGCAGCTTGGCCGGTACAGGGCGCGGAAACACCATATATTTT
CASSLAGTGRGNTIYF
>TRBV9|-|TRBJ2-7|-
TGTGCCAGCAGCACCCGGACAGTCCCTCCCTACGAGCAGTACTTC
CASSTRTVPPYEQYF
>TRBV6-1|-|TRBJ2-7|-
TGTGCCAGCAGGACCCCACGTGGGTCCTACGAGCAGTACTTC
CASRTPRGSYEQYF
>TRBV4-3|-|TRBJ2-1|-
TGCGCCAGCAGCCAAACTCGAGGGCCCAACAATGAGCAGTTCTTC
CASSQTRGPNNEQFF
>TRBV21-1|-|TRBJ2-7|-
TGTGCCAGCGGCCGGGACTTTCTTTACGAGCAGTACTTC
CASGRDFLYEQYF
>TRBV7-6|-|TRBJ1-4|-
TGTGCCAGCAGCTTAGTCCAGAATGAAAAACTGTTTTTT
CASSLVQNEKLFF
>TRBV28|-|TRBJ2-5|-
TGTGCCAGCAGTTCCGGGACTCTACAAGAGACCCAGTACTTC
CASSSGTLQETQYF
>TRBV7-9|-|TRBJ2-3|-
TGTGCCAGCAGCTTAGGAGTCAGGGCGACAGATACGCAGTATTTT
CASSLGVRATDTQYF
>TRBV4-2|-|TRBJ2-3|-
TGTGCCAGCAGCCAAGATAGGTGGGCTATGGAAGATACGCAGTATTTT
CASSQDRWAMEDTQYF
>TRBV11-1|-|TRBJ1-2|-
TGTGCCAGCAGCCCGCCGGGCAGGGTCAACTATGGCTACACCTTC
CASSPPGRVNYGYTF
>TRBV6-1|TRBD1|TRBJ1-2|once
TGTGCCAGCAGTGGAACAGGGGTCGGAGGTGGCTACACCTTC
CASSGTGVGGGYTF
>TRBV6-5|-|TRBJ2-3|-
TGTGCCTGCGGGGGCGCTAGCACAGATACGCAGTATTTT
CACGGASTDTQYF
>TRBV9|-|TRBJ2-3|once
TGTGCCAGCAGCGTAGGTCGGGGGCCGGGAGATACGCAGTATTTT
CASSVGRGPGDTQYF
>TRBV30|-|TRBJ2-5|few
TGTGCCTGGAGGGGAAGGTGGGGCCAAGAGACCCAGTACTTC
CAWRGRWGQETQYF
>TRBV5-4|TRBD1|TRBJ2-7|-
TGTGCCAGCAGCGAGGGGGCCGGATATAGTACCTACGAGCAGTACTTC
CASSEGAGYSTYEQYF
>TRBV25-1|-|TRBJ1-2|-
TGTGCCAGCAGTGAGTTAGGCGGGACTAACTATGGCTACACCTTC
CASSELGGTNYGYTF
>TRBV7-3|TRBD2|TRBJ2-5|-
TGTGCCAGCAGCCGCGGGGGGACTCAAGAGACCCAGTACTTC
CASSRGGTQETQYF
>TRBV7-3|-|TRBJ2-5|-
TGTGCCAGCAGCTTTTTACGTCCGAAGGTTGAGACCCAGTACTTC
CASSFLRPKVETQYF
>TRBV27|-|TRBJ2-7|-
TGTGCCAGCAGGCTTGGCTACGAGCAGTACTTC
CASRLGYEQYF
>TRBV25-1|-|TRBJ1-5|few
TGTGCCAGCATCCATCAGCCCCAGCATTTT
CASIHQPQHF
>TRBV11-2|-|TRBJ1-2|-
TGTGCCAGCAGCCATCTGGACTATGGCTACACCTTC
CASSHLDYGYTF
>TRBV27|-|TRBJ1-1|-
TGTGCCAGCAGTTTATCAGGGAGGGAAGCTTTCTTT
CASSLSGREAFF
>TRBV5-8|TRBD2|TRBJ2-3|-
TGTGCCAGCAGCAACGGACTAGCGGTTTCGACAGATACGCAGTATTTT
CASSNGLAVSTDTQYF
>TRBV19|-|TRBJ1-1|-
TGTGCCAGTAGTAACCAGGAGGTTTACACTGAAGCTTTCTTT
CASSNQEVYTEAFF
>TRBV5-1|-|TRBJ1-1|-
TGCGCCAGCAGCCTTAAGGGGGAGGGCACTGAAGCTTTCTTT
CASSLKGEGTEAFF
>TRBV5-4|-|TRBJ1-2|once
TGTGCCAGCAGCTTGGATGGGGACTACGGCTACACCTTC
CASSLDGDYGYTF
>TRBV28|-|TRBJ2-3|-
TGTGCCAGCAGTGCGGGTTCCTTACAAGATACGCAGTATTTT
CASSAGSLQDTQYF
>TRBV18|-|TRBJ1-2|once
TGTGCCAGCTCACCATATATGGGGGACTACGCCTTC
CASSPYMGDYAF
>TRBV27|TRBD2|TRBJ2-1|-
TGTGCCAGCAGCTCCCTTTCTAGCGGGATTTTCAATGAGCAGTTCTTC
CASSSLSSGIFNEQFF
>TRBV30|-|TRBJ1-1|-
TGTGCCTGGAGTGTAGATAATACGTATGAAGCTTTCTTT
CAWSVDNTYEAFF
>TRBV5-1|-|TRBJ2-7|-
TGCGCCAGCAGCTTGGCCGGCTCCTACGAGCAGTACTTC
CASSLAGSYEQYF
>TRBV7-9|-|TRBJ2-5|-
TGTGCCAGCAGCCCCGACAGTCAAGAGACCCAGTACTTC
CASSPDSQETQYF
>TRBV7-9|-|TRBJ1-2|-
TGTGCCAGCAGCGGCGGGCCCGCCACCTTC
CASSGGPATF
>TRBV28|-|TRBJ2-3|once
TGTGCCAGCAGTTTTCCCCCGGGCGGAAGCACAGATACGCAGTATTTT
CASSFPPGGSTDTQYF
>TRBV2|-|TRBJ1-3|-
TGTGCCAGCAGTAGAGGATCTGCGGATGGAAACACCATATATTTT
CASSRGSADGNTIYF
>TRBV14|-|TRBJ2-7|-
TGTGCCAGCAGCCTGTACCTAGACTACGAGCAGTACTTC
CASSLYLDYEQYF
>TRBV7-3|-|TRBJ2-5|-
TGTGCCAGCAGCTCCCAAGAGACCCAGTACTTC
CASSSQETQYF
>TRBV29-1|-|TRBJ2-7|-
TGCAGCGTTGAAGAAGGCAGGGCTACTTACGAGCAGTACTTC
CSVEEGRATYEQYF
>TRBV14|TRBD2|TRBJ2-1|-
TGTGCCAGCAGCCAAGATACTAGCGGGGGGGCTAACTACAATGAGCAGTTCTTC
CASSQDTSGGANYNEQFF
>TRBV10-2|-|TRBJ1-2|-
TGCGCCAGCACCCCTTATCCCCAGAGCTATGGCTACACCTTC
CASTPYPQSYGYTF
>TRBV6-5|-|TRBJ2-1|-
TGTGCCAGCAGTTATCTAGCCCAGTATAATGAGCAGTTCTTC
CASSYLAQYNEQFF
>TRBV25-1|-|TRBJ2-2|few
TGTGCCAGCGATCAGAGGGCGTTTTCTACCGGGGAGCTGTTTTTT
CASDQRAFSTGELFF
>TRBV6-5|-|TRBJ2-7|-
TGTGCCAGCAGTTACAGGTCGTACCCCCCCTACGAGCAGTACTTC
CASSYRSYPPYEQYF